The 32 T cell receptor beta chains below come from one sample, sequenced in a study of T-cell reconstitution after alpha-beta-depleted transplantation in children. Study observations and caveats: Counts and diversity of T cells one year after transplant came mostly from newly produced T cells.

No antigens are known for them. The authors prepared the TCRbeta library with unique molecular identifiers. Each CDR3 protein is one row after TCRdb ran MiXCR on the PCR reads. The sample records a few hundred thousand distinct CDR3 sequences, over 7.5% being singletons. The sequencing here drew on peripheral blood, taken 360 days after TCRalphabeta/CD19-depleted stem cell transplant. These receptors all come from a female patient aged 2 to 10 who had a stem cell transplant for Fanconi anemia, so the T cells may come from the graft donor.

This clonotype was counted ten times or more. The genes are TRBV6-2 or TRBV6-3 and TRBJ2-1, with TRBD2 matching over 8 bases. Trimming took 5 bases from V and 8 from J; bases not matched to a gene: 11. Germline V gene sequence: CDR1 MNHEY, CDR2 SVGEGT. The CDR3 has 15 amino acids. The CDR3: CASSPSGGAWYEQFF. The CDR3 DNA follows: TGTGCCAGCAGTCCGTCCGGGGGGGCTTGGTATGAGCAGTTCTTC.

This clonotype has a handful of counts. This rearrangement joins TRBV6-2 or TRBV6-3 to TRBJ2-4; the D is unclear. Trimming stripped 1 base from V and 6 bases from J, with 10 bases between. This CDR3 has 14 amino acids. The germline CDR1 and CDR2 sequences are MNHEY and SVGEGT. For the CDR3, the DNA is TGTGCCAGCAGTTACTTCGCCGGAGTAAACATTCAGTACTTC. As protein: CASSYFAGVNIQYF.

The chain uses TRBV3-1 and TRBJ1-1; no definite D call. The CDR3 has 13 residues. CDR1 and CDR2 (germline): LGHDT, YNNKEL (reference sequence). The germline V and J ends were trimmed by 1 base and 1 base, with 4 bases remaining between them. The CDR3 region is CASSQVPNTEAFF. CDR3 nucleotide sequence: TGTGCCAGCAGCCAAGTCCCGAACACTGAAGCTTTCTTT.

This clonotype was seen many times. This chain connects TRBV6-5 to TRBJ1-1; D call uncertain. V shed 0 bases and J shed 11 bases, with 13 bases lying between them. The CDR3 is made up of 13 amino acids. In germline, CDR1 is MNHEY, CDR2 SVGAGI. In nucleotides, the CDR3 is TGTGCCAGCAGTTACTCGGAGCTGGGAGGCGCTTTCTTT. Translated, it gives CASSYSELGGAFF.

This clonotype was seen more than once but under ten times. This chain uses TRBV7-9 with TRBJ1-4, with TRBD1 as a possible D gene (6 bases). Trimming removed 8 bases from V and 6 bases from J, with 19 bases in between. CDR1 SEHNR and CDR2 FQNEAQ come from the germline V gene (reference sequence). There are 15 residues in the CDR3. The CDR3 coding sequence is TGTGCCAGCGCCCGAGGGGGGATGGAATATGAAAAACTGTTTTTT. Protein: CASARGGMEYEKLFF.

This clonotype was counted ten times or more. The CDR3 loop is CASSRTSGGSRFYNEQFF. The CDR3 DNA follows: TGTGCCAGCAGCCGGACTAGCGGGGGGTCCAGATTCTACAATGAGCAGTTCTTC. J is TRBJ2-1 and V is TRBV12-3 or TRBV12-4; TRBD2 agrees at 14 bases. The CDR3 length is 18 residues. Trimming removed 6 bases from V and 3 bases from J; junction bases left unmatched: 10.

The sample holds many counts of this clonotype. The chain uses TRBV29-1 and TRBJ1-1; D might be TRBD1 (6 bases). Germline V gene sequence: CDR1 SQVTM, CDR2 ANQGSEA. V was shortened by 4 bases and J by 3 bases, with 6 bases between the two germline ends. The CDR3 consists of 11 residues. The CDR3, as DNA: TGCAGCGTTGCAGGGGACACTGAAGCTTTCTTT. Translated, it gives CSVAGDTEAFF. Combining the CDR3 with reference TRBV29-1 and TRBJ1-1 gives the whole variable domain SAVISQKPSRDICQRGTSLTIQCQVDSQVTMMFWYRQQPGQSLTLIATANQGSEATYESGFVIDKFPISRPNLTFSTLTVSNMSPEDSSIYLCSVAGDTEAFFGQGTRLTVV.

In this sample, this clonotype turned up a few times. V gene TRBV7-6 combines with J gene TRBJ2-3; possibly TRBD1 for D (5 bases). Germline CDR1 is SGHVS and CDR2 is FNYEAQ. The ends were cut back, 4 bases at V and 6 bases at J, with 8 bases in the middle. The CDR3 covers 12 residues. The chain's CDR3 is CASSSGLDTQYF. The DNA for the CDR3 is TGTGCCAGCAGCTCAGGGTTGGATACGCAGTATTTT.

The genes are TRBV28 and TRBJ2-3; no clear D. The V end lost 3 bases, the J end lost 4 bases, and 11 bases lay between the germline ends. CDR1 and CDR2 (germline): MDHEN, SYDVKM. CDR3 size: 14 residues. The CDR3 protein is CASSFPAVADTQYF. DNA for the CDR3: TGTGCCAGCAGTTTCCCAGCCGTCGCAGATACGCAGTATTTT.

This clonotype was seen a handful of times. J is TRBJ2-1 and V is TRBV20-1; 9 bases fit TRBD2. Germline-derived CDR1 and CDR2 are DFQATT and SNEGSKA (reference sequence). Trimming cost V 0 bases and J 4 bases; bases outside gene matches: 7. This CDR3 spans 16 amino acids. The DNA of the CDR3 is TGCAGTGCTAGAGATACGGGACTAGCTACTTACAATGAGCAGTTCTTC. The encoded protein is CSARDTGLATYNEQFF.

The sample holds many counts of this clonotype. This chain joins TRBV10-3 and TRBJ2-5; 10 nucleotides align to TRBD1. V trimming: 0 bases; J trimming: 4 bases; junction bases outside the gene matches: 2. The CDR3 runs to 15 residues. CDR1 and CDR2 (germline): ENHRY, SYGVKD. The CDR3: CAISESGQGVETQYF. The CDR3 DNA reads TGTGCCATCAGTGAGTCAGGACAGGGGGTAGAGACCCAGTACTTC.

This clonotype was recorded at least ten times. The chain is built from TRBV9 and TRBJ1-2, with a weak D call TRBD1 (5 bases). CDR1 SGDLS and CDR2 YYNGEE come from the germline V gene. This CDR3 is 15 amino acids long. Trimming stripped 0 bases from V and 5 bases from J, with 14 bases between. CDR3 sequence (DNA): TGTGCCAGCAGCGTAGCCCATGCGGGGGAGTATGGCTACACCTTC. Its protein is CASSVAHAGEYGYTF. The variable domain in full, with the rest retrieved from reference TRBV9 and TRBJ1-2, is DSGVTQTPKHLITATGQRVTLRCSPRSGDLSVYWYQQSLDQGLQFLIQYYNGEERAKGNILERFSAQQFPDLHSELNLSSLELGDSALYFCASSVAHAGEYGYTFGSGTRLTVV.

The sample holds many counts of this clonotype. The chain is built from TRBV9 and TRBJ1-5, with TRBD1 identical over 9 bases. The junction had 13 bases not matched to a gene; V was cut back by 0 bases and J by 3 bases. Germline V gene data show CDR1 as SGDLS and CDR2 as YYNGEE. This CDR3 contains 19 residues. The CDR3 DNA follows: TGTGCCAGCAGCGTAGTGACGGGACAGGGATTACTCGCCAATCAGCCCCAGCATTTT. It translates to CASSVVTGQGLLANQPQHF. The variable domain in full, with the rest retrieved from reference TRBV9 and TRBJ1-5, is DSGVTQTPKHLITATGQRVTLRCSPRSGDLSVYWYQQSLDQGLQFLIQYYNGEERAKGNILERFSAQQFPDLHSELNLSSLELGDSALYFCASSVVTGQGLLANQPQHFGDGTRLSIL.

This clonotype was seen repeatedly, ten times or more. The chain employs TRBV25-1 and TRBJ2-5; D is unclear. Trimming took off 2 bases at V and 5 bases at J, with 3 bases between the two ends. Looked up from germline, CDR1 is MGHDK and CDR2 is SYGVNS. The CDR3 has 11 residues. The CDR3 sequence: CASSEGETQYF. CDR3 DNA: TGTGCCAGCAGTGAAGGGGAGACCCAGTACTTC.

There are a few counts of this clonotype. The J gene is TRBJ2-5, the V gene TRBV3-1; TRBD2 aligns across 10 bases. The CDR3 is 14 amino acids. V was pared by 5 bases and J by 4 bases, with 4 bases of the junction left unmatched. In germline, CDR1 is LGHDT, CDR2 YNNKEL (reference sequence). The CDR3 DNA reads as TGTGCCAGCAGCATTACTAGCGGGGTAGAGACCCAGTACTTC. Translation gives CASSITSGVETQYF.

There are many counts of this clonotype. The chain combines TRBV20-1 with TRBJ1-2; 7 bases line up with TRBD1. The CDR3 covers 15 residues. The V gene's germline CDR1 is DFQATT and CDR2 SNEGSKA (reference sequence). V lost 3 bases and J lost 13; bases outside the gene matches: 20. CDR3 nucleotides: TGCAGTGCTAGCCCCCAGGGACAGCCCGCTATGGCTTGCACCTTC. This sequence encodes CSASPQGQPAMACTF.

This chain joins TRBV7-9 and TRBJ2-5; D unclear. The V and J ends lost 3 bases and 5 bases respectively, with 7 bases between them. The CDR3 sequence is 12 residues long. CDR1 SEHNR and CDR2 FQNEAQ come from the germline V gene (reference sequence). The CDR3 sequence is CASSFPAETQYF. In DNA form, the CDR3 reads TGTGCCAGCAGCTTCCCCGCGGAGACCCAGTACTTC.

This clonotype showed up many times. J is TRBJ2-3 and V is TRBV4-2; D is possibly TRBD1 (6 bases). Deletions cut 3 bases from V and 0 bases from J, with 10 bases between. The length of the CDR3 is 15 residues. Per the germline V gene, CDR1 is LGHNA and CDR2 is YNFKEQ. In DNA form, the CDR3 reads TGTGCCAGCAGCCAGGGGGCAGAGAGCACAGATACGCAGTATTTT. This gives the protein CASSQGAESTDTQYF.

This clonotype was counted a few times. The rearrangement links TRBV12-3 or TRBV12-4 to TRBJ2-6; 9 nucleotides match TRBD1. V dropped 7 bases and J dropped 1; count of bases not matched to a gene: 14. The CDR3 is 19 amino acids. The CDR3 loop is CASTPGTGRIASGANVLTF. The CDR3 DNA sequence: TGTGCCAGCACCCCTGGGACAGGGAGGATTGCATCTGGGGCCAACGTCCTGACTTTC.

The rearrangement links TRBV7-9 to TRBJ2-5; tentative D call: TRBD2 (6 bases). CDR3 length equals 18 residues. In germline, CDR1 is SEHNR, CDR2 FQNEAQ (reference sequence). Trimming pared 3 bases from V and 3 bases from J, leaving 23 bases between. Here the CDR3 reads CASSFFGSFGEEEETQYF. CDR3 bases: TGTGCCAGCAGCTTTTTTGGCTCGTTCGGGGAGGAAGAAGAGACCCAGTACTTC.

This clonotype was counted between two and nine times. The chain links TRBV20-1 to TRBJ2-2; D might be TRBD1 (6 bases). Looked up from germline, CDR1 is DFQATT and CDR2 is SNEGSKA (reference sequence). Trimming took 3 bases from V and 3 from J, leaving 14 bases between them. This CDR3 contains 15 residues. The DNA of the CDR3 is TGCAGTGCTAGTGGACAGAGAACATACACCGGGGAGCTGTTTTTT. Its translation is CSASGQRTYTGELFF.

Many counts were recorded for this clonotype. The chain carries TRBV7-6 and TRBJ2-3, with 8 bases lining up with TRBD1. Germline-derived CDR1 and CDR2 are SGHVS and FNYEAQ. Unmatched junction bases numbered 8, after V lost 6 bases and J lost 0 bases. The CDR3 sequence is 16 residues long. CDR3: CASRPTGGTSTDTQYF. For the CDR3, the DNA is TGTGCCAGCAGACCCACAGGGGGGACTAGCACAGATACGCAGTATTTT.

The chain employs TRBV11-2 and TRBJ1-3; D gene unclear. V lost 5 bases and J 0 bases, leaving 23 bases between the germline ends. This CDR3 contains 19 residues. Germline V lookup: CDR1 SGHAT, CDR2 FQNNGV. The CDR3 loop reads CASSGGSPEGQNSGNTIYF. The DNA of the CDR3 is TGTGCCAGCAGCGGCGGGAGCCCTGAGGGCCAAAACTCTGGAAACACCATATATTTT.

This clonotype was counted many times. The chain couples TRBV12-3 or TRBV12-4 to TRBJ2-2; D is perhaps TRBD1 or TRBD2 (5 bases each). The CDR3 consists of 16 residues. The V end was cut by 5 bases, the J end by 6 bases, with 19 bases between. The CDR3 sequence: CASSPRPPGSPGELFF. The CDR3 region has the DNA TGTGCCAGCAGTCCGCGCCCTCCAGGGAGCCCCGGGGAGCTGTTTTTT.

This clonotype occurred many times. The chain recombines TRBV6-1 with TRBJ2-1; no definite D call. This CDR3 comprises 17 residues. Trimming removed 6 bases from V and 0 bases from J, with 18 bases in between. Germline lookup yields CDR1 MNHNS and CDR2 SASEGT. The CDR3 protein is CASRRTPAPGSYNEQFF. DNA for the CDR3: TGTGCCAGCAGGCGAACCCCCGCGCCCGGCTCCTACAATGAGCAGTTCTTC.

In its sample, this clonotype was seen many times. This chain joins TRBV15 and TRBJ2-3; tentative D call: TRBD2 (5 bases). V gave up 1 base and J gave up 0 bases, with 5 bases separating them. Per germline, CDR1 LNHNV and CDR2 YYDKDF (reference sequence). This CDR3 contains 14 residues. CDR3 sequence: CATSRGGSTDTQYF. CDR3 bases: TGTGCCACCAGCAGAGGCGGGAGCACAGATACGCAGTATTTT.

This clonotype showed up many times. This chain links TRBV7-9 with TRBJ1-1; no definite D call. CDR3 length: 13 residues. Germline assignment: CDR1 SEHNR and CDR2 FQNEAQ (reference sequence). V lost 7 bases, J lost 3 bases, and 12 bases lay in between. The CDR3 loop reads CASTIIMDTEAFF. CDR3 nucleotide sequence: TGTGCCAGCACCATCATTATGGACACTGAAGCTTTCTTT.

The chain employs TRBV7-8 and TRBJ1-2; 10 nucleotides line up with TRBD1. This CDR3 region has 13 residues. CDR1 is SGHVS, CDR2 FQNEAQ, per germline. V lost 5 bases, J lost 6 bases, and 3 bases stayed unmatched. This chain's CDR3 is CASSVDRGNGYTF. In DNA, the CDR3 is TGTGCCAGCAGCGTGGACAGGGGGAATGGCTACACCTTC.

The genes are TRBV19 and TRBJ2-7; 9 positions agree with TRBD1. The junction had 9 bases not matched to a gene; V was cut back by 3 bases and J by 3 bases. The CDR3 loop spans 16 amino acids. Germline-derived CDR1 and CDR2 are LNHDA and SQIVND (reference sequence). The CDR3 nucleotides read TGTGCCAGTAGTATCGCCCTGGGACAGGGATACTACGAGCAGTACTTC. Amino acids: CASSIALGQGYYEQYF.

This clonotype was counted many times. The chain employs TRBV12-3 or TRBV12-4 and TRBJ1-6; no reliable D call. Trimming shortened V by 6 bases and J by 0 bases, and 9 bases separated the two germline ends. This CDR3 has 15 amino acids. CDR3 nucleotides: TGTGCCAGCAGGACCAGGAGCTCCTATAATTCACCCCTCCACTTT. It encodes CASRTRSSYNSPLHF.

This clonotype appeared a few times. Here the CDR3 reads CASSGSDSRGSPLHF. CDR3 in DNA: TGTGCCAGCAGTGGGAGCGACTCCCGGGGTTCACCCCTCCACTTT. The J gene is TRBJ1-6, the V gene TRBV2; D remains unclear. V dropped 4 bases and J dropped 9 bases, with 16 bases sitting between them. Germline V lookup: CDR1 SNHLY, CDR2 FYNNEI. The CDR3 consists of 15 residues.

At least ten counts were recorded for this clonotype. The genes are TRBV10-3 and TRBJ1-5; 10 bases align to TRBD1. Unmatched junction bases numbered 4, after V lost 6 bases and J lost 2 bases. Germline CDR1 is ENHRY and CDR2 is SYGVKD. The CDR3 length is 15 residues. The CDR3 here is CAIRSDRGRNQPQHF. The CDR3 bases are TGTGCCATCAGGTCCGACAGGGGGCGCAATCAGCCCCAGCATTTT.